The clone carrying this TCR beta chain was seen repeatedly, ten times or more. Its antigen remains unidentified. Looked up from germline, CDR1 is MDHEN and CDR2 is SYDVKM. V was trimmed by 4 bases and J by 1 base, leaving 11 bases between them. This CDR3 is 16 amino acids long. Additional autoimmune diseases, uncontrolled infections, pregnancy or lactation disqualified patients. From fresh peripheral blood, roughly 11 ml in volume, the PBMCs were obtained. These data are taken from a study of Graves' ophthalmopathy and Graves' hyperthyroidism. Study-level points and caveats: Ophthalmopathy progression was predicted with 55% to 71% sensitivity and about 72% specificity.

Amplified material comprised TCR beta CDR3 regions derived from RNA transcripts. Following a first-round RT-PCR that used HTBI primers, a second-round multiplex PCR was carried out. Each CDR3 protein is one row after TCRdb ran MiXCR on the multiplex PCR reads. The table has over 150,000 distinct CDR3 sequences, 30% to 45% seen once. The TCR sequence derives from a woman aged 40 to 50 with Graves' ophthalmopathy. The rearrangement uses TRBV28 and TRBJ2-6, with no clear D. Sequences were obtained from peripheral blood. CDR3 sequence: CASSSPSRSGANVLTF. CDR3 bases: TGTGCCAGCAGTTCCCCCTCCCGGTCTGGGGCCAACGTCCTGACTTTC.